This T cell receptor (beta chain) stems from a study of cytomegalovirus exposure and HLA in healthy donors. Study observations and caveats: V- and J-gene trimming of TCR beta was linked (in a later analysis) to a missense DCLRE1C variant. The study designated 164 TCR beta chains cytomegalovirus-associated. In vitro data verified a few CMV-associated chains as specific for CMV antigens.

The PCR had 60 Vbeta and 13 Jbeta primers. The method was immunoSEQ multiplex PCR; TCRdb's version includes in-frame clones alone and lacks a portion of them. The sample holds around 250,000 clones, 81% seen once. This clone was counted between two and nine times. Its antigen is currently unknown. Trimming removed 4 bases from V and 3 bases from J; junction bases left unmatched: 7. The CDR3 extends over 15 amino acids. Per the germline V gene, CDR1 is SGHTA and CDR2 is FQGTGA. The chain employs TRBV7-3 and TRBJ1-1; 8 bases are a match to TRBD1. Sequencing input: PBMCs. This clonotype originated in an older woman in good health and CMV-seropositive. CDR3 protein: CASSYRGSEDTEAFF. The CDR3 nucleotides read TGTGCCAGCAGCTACAGGGGGAGTGAGGACACTGAAGCTTTCTTT.